This TCR beta chain is from a study of cytomegalovirus exposure and HLA in healthy donors. Germline V gene data show CDR1 as GTSNPN and CDR2 as SVGIG (reference sequence). CDR3 size: 16 residues. J gave up 2 bases and V 2 bases, and 6 bases lay outside the gene matches. Use of 60 Vbeta and 13 Jbeta primers characterized the PCR. TCRdb's table, derived via immunoSEQ multiplex PCR, lists solely in-frame clones and lacks some. The data hold roughly 160,000 clones, with under 90% observed a single time. The chain has TRBV30 and TRBJ2-6; 7 bases align to TRBD1. The source of this sequence is a man aged 25-40 years in good health and CMV-seronegative. Input material: PBMCs. This chain's CDR3 is CAWSWGQQAGANVLTF. DNA for the CDR3: TGTGCCTGGAGTTGGGGACAGCAGGCTGGGGCCAACGTCCTGACTTTC.